This TCR beta chain stems from a study of T cells in Graves' hyperthyroidism and ophthalmopathy. CDR3 length: 11 amino acids. Trimming took 1 base from V and 15 from J, leaving 13 bases between them. Germline values: CDR1 DFQATT, CDR2 SNEGSKA (reference sequence). There were TCR beta CDR3 regions amplified from RNA transcripts. A set of HTBI primers served as the primers for a first-round RT-PCR of the TCR CDR3. TCRdb reprocessed the multiplex PCR reads with MiXCR, giving one entry per CDR3 protein. The sample lists a few hundred thousand distinct CDR3 sequences; about a sixth were seen once. The chain recombines TRBV20-1 with TRBJ2-1, with D possibly TRBD1 on 5 matching bases. Sequencing used blood. The TCR originated in a woman in her 30s with Graves' hyperthyroidism. The chain's CDR3 is CSARGLNRPFF. The CDR3 nucleotides are TGCAGTGCTAGAGGGTTAAACAGGCCGTTCTTC.